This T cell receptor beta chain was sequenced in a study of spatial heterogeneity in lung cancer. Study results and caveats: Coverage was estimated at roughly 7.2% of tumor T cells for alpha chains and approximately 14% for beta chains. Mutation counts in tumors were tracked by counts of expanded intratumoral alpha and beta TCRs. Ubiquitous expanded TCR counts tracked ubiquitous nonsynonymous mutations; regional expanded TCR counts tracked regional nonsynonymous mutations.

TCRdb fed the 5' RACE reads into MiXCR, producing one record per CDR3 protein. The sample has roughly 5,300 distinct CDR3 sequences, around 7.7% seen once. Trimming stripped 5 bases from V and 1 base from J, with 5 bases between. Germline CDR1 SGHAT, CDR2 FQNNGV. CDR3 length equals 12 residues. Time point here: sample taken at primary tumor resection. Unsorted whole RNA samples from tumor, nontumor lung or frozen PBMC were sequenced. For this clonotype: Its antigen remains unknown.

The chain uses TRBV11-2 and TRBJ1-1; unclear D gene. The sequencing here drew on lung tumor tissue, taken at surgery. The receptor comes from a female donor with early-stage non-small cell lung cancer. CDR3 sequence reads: CASSVKNTEAFF. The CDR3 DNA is TGTGCCAGCAGCGTTAAGAACACTGAAGCTTTCTTT.